Each of the 2 T cell receptor beta chains below was sequenced from the same sample in a study of blood T cell repertoires in COVID-19. The method was immunoSEQ multiplex PCR; TCRdb's version includes in-frame clones alone and lacks a portion of them. The table has more than 200,000 clones, over 85% seen once; the top ten hold 4%. Specimen: PBMCs or T cells enriched from blood (not recorded which). These receptors all come from a woman aged 25-40 years with acute COVID-19.

This sequence joins TRBV9 and TRBJ1-6, with D perhaps matching TRBD1 (5 bases). CDR1 and CDR2 from the germline V gene are SGDLS and YYNGEE. Trimming removed 3 bases at V and 10 bases at J, with 8 bases between. This CDR3 comprises 12 residues. CDR3 protein: CASSGGGSPLHF. DNA for the CDR3: TGTGCCAGCAGCGGGGGGGGATCACCCCTCCACTTT.

The V and J genes are TRBV7-6 and TRBJ2-7; 7 bases fit TRBD1. CDR1 SGHVS and CDR2 FNYEAQ come from the germline V gene. The CDR3 totals 14 residues. V was clipped by 5 bases and J by 4 bases; unmatched bases: 8. The CDR3 region is CASSRQGAQYEQYF. CDR3 DNA sequence: TGTGCCAGCAGCCGACAGGGTGCCCAATACGAGCAGTACTTC.